Below are 9 T cell receptor beta chains sequenced from a single sample in a study of CD8+ T cells in alopecia areata. Following extraction, RNA underwent reverse transcription to cDNA, which served as the sequencing template. Assay: immunoSEQ multiplex PCR; the TCRdb copy retains only in-frame clones and omits some. The sample comprises some 30,000 clones, roughly 80% of which are singletons, and roughly a fifth rests with the top ten. Sequencing was done on a sample of NKG2D-low CD8+ T cells sorted from blood. These receptors all stem from a human donor with alopecia areata.

The J gene is TRBJ2-1, the V gene TRBV4-3, with D unclear. Per germline, CDR1 LGHNA and CDR2 YSLEER. The CDR3 runs to 13 residues. Trimming removed 0 bases at V and 7 bases at J, with 7 bases between. The CDR3 is CASSQEYENEQFF. The CDR3 DNA follows: TGCGCCAGCAGCCAAGAGTACGAGAATGAGCAGTTCTTC.

The V and J genes are TRBV27 and TRBJ1-5; D uncertain. V was clipped by 5 bases and J by 3 bases, with 5 bases between them. Germline V gene data show CDR1 as MNHEY and CDR2 as SMNVEV (reference sequence). The CDR3 sequence is 12 residues long. The CDR3 DNA is TGTGCCAGCAGTGAGTACAATCAGCCCCAGCATTTT. This translates into CASSEYNQPQHF.

V usage is TRBV29-1 and J usage is TRBJ1-4; D unclear. The CDR3 spans 14 residues. Per the germline V gene, CDR1 is SQVTM and CDR2 is ANQGSEA. Trimming removed 2 bases from V and 1 base from J, with 8 bases in between. CDR3 bases: TGCAGCGTTGAACAACCAGGAACTAATGAAAAACTGTTTTTT. Protein product: CSVEQPGTNEKLFF.

The rearrangement joins TRBV4-2 to TRBJ2-5; TRBD1 matches at 8 bases. Per germline, CDR1 LGHNA and CDR2 YNFKEQ. The CDR3 length is 17 residues. Losses at the gene ends were 4 bases for V and 2 bases for J; bases not matched to a gene: 12. DNA of the CDR3: TGTGCCAGCAGCCCAAGACAGGGGTCATTATTGCAAGAGACCCAGTACTTC. This translates into CASSPRQGSLLQETQYF.

The chain recombines TRBV7-9 with TRBJ2-2; D might be TRBD1 (6 bases). The CDR3 extends over 15 amino acids. The germline gives CDR1 SEHNR, CDR2 FQNEAQ (reference sequence). Trimming cost V 3 bases and J 4 bases, with 12 bases left between them. CDR3 loop: CASSFWTESTGELFF. DNA for the CDR3: TGTGCCAGCAGCTTTTGGACAGAGAGCACCGGGGAGCTGTTTTTT.

The chain combines TRBV4-1 with TRBJ2-3; 8 bases align to TRBD1. This CDR3 region has 15 residues. Germline CDR1 MGHRA, CDR2 YSYEKL. With 0 bases clipped from V and 6 bases from J, the junction kept 5 bases outside the gene matches. The CDR3 sequence: CASSQEGRGRDTQYF. CDR3 DNA: TGCGCCAGCAGCCAAGAGGGCAGGGGGCGTGATACGCAGTATTTT.

The table lists this clone with a few counts. V and J are TRBV7-9 and TRBJ2-7; no clear D gene. CDR1 and CDR2 (germline): SEHNR, FQNEAQ (reference sequence). The CDR3 covers 11 residues. Trimming shortened V by 2 bases and J by 5 bases, and 4 bases separated the two germline ends. The CDR3 coding sequence is TGTGCCAGCAGCTTATTGCACGAGCAGTACTTC. Translated, it gives CASSLLHEQYF.

This chain uses TRBV27 with TRBJ2-7, with a possible D match to TRBD1 (6 bases). This CDR3 has 15 residues. V lost 8 bases, J lost 7 bases, and 24 bases lay in between. The germline gives CDR1 MNHEY, CDR2 SMNVEV (reference sequence). The CDR3 DNA follows: TGTGCCAGCGGACAGAGGACCAGGGAATTGGGTGAGCAGTACTTC. Translated: CASGQRTRELGEQYF.

The table lists this clone with a few counts. As DNA, the CDR3 is TGTGCCAGCAGCCCGGATTGGGGCTACGAGCAGTACTTC. Its protein product is CASSPDWGYEQYF. This chain connects TRBV11-2 to TRBJ2-7; D not resolved. The V gene's germline CDR1 is SGHAT and CDR2 FQNNGV. Trimming took off 5 bases at V and 3 bases at J, with 11 bases between the two ends. The length of the CDR3 is 13 residues. The whole variable domain, remainder taken from reference TRBV11-2 and TRBJ2-7, is EAGVAQSPRYKIIEKRQSVAFWCNPISGHATLYWYQQILGQGPKLLIQFQNNGVVDDSQLPKDRFSAERLKGVDSTLKIQPAKLEDSAVYLCASSPDWGYEQYFGPGTRLTVT.